This T cell receptor beta chain stems from a study of T-cell memory formation after mild COVID-19. Overall study findings and caveats: A second wave expanding day 15 to 37 was CD4+-biased; contracting clones were balanced.

TCRdb processed the 5' RACE reads anew with MiXCR; each CDR3 protein has one entry. Counted here are 65,000 to 95,000 distinct CDR3 sequences, 9.5% to 15% occurring once; the ten biggest clones make up less than 45%. The CDR3 loop spans 14 amino acids. V lost 7 bases, J lost 3 bases, and 16 bases lay in between. Remarks on this clonotype: The antigen is not known.

Sequenced: PBMCs or a T cell subset sorted from them (not recorded which). The TCR comes from a man in his late teens or twenties who had mild COVID-19 (a few samples of this study predate the infection). Cell type and time point are not known. The rearrangement uses TRBV12-3 or TRBV12-4 and TRBJ2-7, with D perhaps TRBD2 (6 bases). The CDR3 coding sequence is TGTGCCAGCACCGAGGGACTTCCTTACTACGAGCAGTACTTC. Its translation is CASTEGLPYYEQYF.